The clone carrying this TCR beta chain was detected ten times or more. The CDR3 spans 12 residues. Germline V gene sequence: CDR1 MDHEN, CDR2 SYDVKM. Trimming cost V 6 bases and J 3 bases, with 9 bases left between them. The sample belongs to a study of regulatory T cells in long-lasting Graves disease. Background on the study: Disease was considered persistent Graves' disease after over 5 years of antithyroid drugs (with positive TSH receptor antibodies).

Time point noted: persistent/refractory GD, antithyroid drugs over 5 years with positive TRAb. The authors made the TCR library using RNA they extracted from PBMCs. As a group, patients came from one endocrinology department in Xi'an, China. Tubes containing EDTA received about 9.7 milliliters of drawn peripheral blood. Arm-PCR of CDR3 regions and iRepertoire HTBI primers were the basis on which TCR beta libraries were built. From the multiplex PCR reads, TCRdb called clonotypes with MiXCR, one entry per CDR3 protein. The table shows over 650,000 distinct CDR3 sequences, with roughly 30% occurring only once.

V gene TRBV28 combines with J gene TRBJ2-7; D is uncertain. The sequence was collected from a female donor with Graves disease. Sequenced material: peripheral blood mononuclear cells (PBMCs), taken when the disease was refractory, from a patient treated with antithyroid drugs. CDR3 amino acids: CASSSSLYEQYF. CDR3 nucleotide sequence: TGTGCCAGCAGCTCTAGTCTCTACGAGCAGTACTTC.